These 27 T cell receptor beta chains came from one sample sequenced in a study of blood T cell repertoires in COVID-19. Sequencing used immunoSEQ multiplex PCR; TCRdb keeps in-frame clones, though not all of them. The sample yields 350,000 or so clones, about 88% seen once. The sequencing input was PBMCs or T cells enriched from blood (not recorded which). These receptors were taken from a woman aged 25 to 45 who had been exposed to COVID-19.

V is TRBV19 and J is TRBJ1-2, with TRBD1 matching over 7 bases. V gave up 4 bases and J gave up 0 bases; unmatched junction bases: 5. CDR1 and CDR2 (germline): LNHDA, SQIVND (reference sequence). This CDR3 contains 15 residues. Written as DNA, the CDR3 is TGTGCCAGTAGTAACAGGGGCTCCTCTAACTATGGCTACACCTTC. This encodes CASSNRGSSNYGYTF.

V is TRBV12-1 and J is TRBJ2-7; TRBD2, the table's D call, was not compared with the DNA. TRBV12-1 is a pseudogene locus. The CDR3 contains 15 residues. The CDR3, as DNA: TGTGCCAGCAGCTTTCGGCGGCAGAGCTCCTACGAGCAGTACTTC. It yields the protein CASSFRRQSSYEQYF.

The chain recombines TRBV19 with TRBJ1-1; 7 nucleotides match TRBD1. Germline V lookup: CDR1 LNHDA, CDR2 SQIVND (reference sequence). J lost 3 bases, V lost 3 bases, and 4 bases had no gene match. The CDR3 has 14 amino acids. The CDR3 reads CASSMGQMDTEAFF. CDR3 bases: TGTGCCAGTAGTATGGGACAGATGGACACTGAAGCTTTCTTT.

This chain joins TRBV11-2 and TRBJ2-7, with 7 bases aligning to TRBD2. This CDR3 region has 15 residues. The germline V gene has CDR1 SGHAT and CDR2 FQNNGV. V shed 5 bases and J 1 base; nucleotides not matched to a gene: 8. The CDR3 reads CASSQGEGSSYEQYF. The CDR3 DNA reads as TGTGCCAGCAGCCAAGGGGAGGGGTCGTCCTACGAGCAGTACTTC.

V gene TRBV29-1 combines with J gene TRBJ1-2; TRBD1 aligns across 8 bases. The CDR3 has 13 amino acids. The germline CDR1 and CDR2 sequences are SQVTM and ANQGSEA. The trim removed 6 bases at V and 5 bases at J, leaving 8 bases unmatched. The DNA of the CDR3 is TGCAGCGTGACTCAGGGGGCATGGTATGGCTACACCTTC. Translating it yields CSVTQGAWYGYTF.

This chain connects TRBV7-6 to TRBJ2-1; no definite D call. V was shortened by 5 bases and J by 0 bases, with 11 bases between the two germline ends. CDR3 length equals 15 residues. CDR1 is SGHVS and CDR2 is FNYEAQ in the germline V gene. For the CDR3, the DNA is TGTGCCAGCAGCATCGAGGTGAGCTCCTACAATGAGCAGTTCTTC. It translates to CASSIEVSSYNEQFF.

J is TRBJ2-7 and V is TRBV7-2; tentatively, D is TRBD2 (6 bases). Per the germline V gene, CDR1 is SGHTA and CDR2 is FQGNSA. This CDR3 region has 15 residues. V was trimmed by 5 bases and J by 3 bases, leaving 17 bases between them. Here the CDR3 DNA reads TGTGCCAGCAGCACCTCCGGGACTTTCCACTACGAGCAGTACTTC. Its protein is CASSTSGTFHYEQYF.

The CDR3 region is CASSLGQGRVTGELFF. CDR3 in DNA: TGTGCCAGCAGCCTTGGACAGGGTCGGGTCACCGGGGAGCTGTTTTTT. V and J are TRBV3-1 (or the pseudogene TRBV3-2) and TRBJ2-2, with TRBD1 matching over 8 bases. The germline V gene has CDR1 LGHDT and CDR2 YNNKEL (reference sequence). This CDR3 contains 16 residues. V lost 4 bases, J lost 4 bases, and 8 bases stayed unmatched.

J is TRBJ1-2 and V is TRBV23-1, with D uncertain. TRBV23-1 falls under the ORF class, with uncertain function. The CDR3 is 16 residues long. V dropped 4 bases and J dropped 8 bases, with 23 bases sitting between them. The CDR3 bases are TGCGCCAGCAGTCGTTTCGGGAAACCGATCTCGGGGGGCTACACCTTC. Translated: CASSRFGKPISGGYTF.

The CDR3 region has the DNA TGTGCCACCAGTGATACACCGGGACTAGCGGGTGCCCTCCCAGATACGCAGTATTTT. Its protein product is CATSDTPGLAGALPDTQYF. The chain carries TRBV24-1 and TRBJ2-3; the match to TRBD2 covers 12 bases. V gave up 3 bases and J gave up 4 bases; unmatched junction bases: 13. Germline V gene sequence: CDR1 KGHDR, CDR2 SFDVKD. This CDR3 is built from 19 residues.

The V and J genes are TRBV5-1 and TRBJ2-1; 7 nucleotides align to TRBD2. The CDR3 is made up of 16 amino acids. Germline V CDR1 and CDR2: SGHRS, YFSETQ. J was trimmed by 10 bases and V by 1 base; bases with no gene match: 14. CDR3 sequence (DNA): TGCGCCAGCAGCTTGTCGGTCCCCCCGGCGGGAGTGGAGCAGTTCTTC. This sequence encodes CASSLSVPPAGVEQFF.

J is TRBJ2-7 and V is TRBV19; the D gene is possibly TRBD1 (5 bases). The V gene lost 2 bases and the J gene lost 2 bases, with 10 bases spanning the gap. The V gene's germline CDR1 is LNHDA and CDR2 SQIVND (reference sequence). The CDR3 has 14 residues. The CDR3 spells CASSIIGATYEQYF. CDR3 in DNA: TGTGCCAGTAGTATAATAGGGGCTACCTACGAGCAGTACTTC.

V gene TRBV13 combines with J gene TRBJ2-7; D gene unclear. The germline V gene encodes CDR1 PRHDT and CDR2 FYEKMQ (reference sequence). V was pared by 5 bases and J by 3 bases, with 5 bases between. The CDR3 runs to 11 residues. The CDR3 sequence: CASSIIYEQYF. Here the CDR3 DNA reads TGTGCCAGCAGCATCATCTACGAGCAGTACTTC.

As DNA, the CDR3 is TGCGCCAGCAGCTTGGCCCCGGGACAGGGTGCCTACGAGCAGTACTTC. This codes for CASSLAPGQGAYEQYF. The chain couples TRBV5-1 to TRBJ2-7, with TRBD1 matching 9 bases. Germline V gene lookup returns CDR1 SGHRS and CDR2 YFSETQ. With 0 bases clipped from V and 2 bases from J, the junction kept 6 bases outside the gene matches. This CDR3 is 16 amino acids long.

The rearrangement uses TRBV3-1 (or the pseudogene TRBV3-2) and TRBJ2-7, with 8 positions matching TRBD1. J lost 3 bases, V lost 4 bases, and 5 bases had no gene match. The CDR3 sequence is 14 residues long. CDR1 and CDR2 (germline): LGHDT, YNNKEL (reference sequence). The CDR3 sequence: CASSRGQVLYEQYF. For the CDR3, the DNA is TGTGCCAGCAGCCGGGGACAGGTCCTCTACGAGCAGTACTTC.

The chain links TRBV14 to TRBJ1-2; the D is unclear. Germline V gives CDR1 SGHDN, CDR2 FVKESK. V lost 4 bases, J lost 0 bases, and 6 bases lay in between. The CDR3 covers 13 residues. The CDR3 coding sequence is TGTGCCAGCAGCCCGCAGGCTAACTATGGCTACACCTTC. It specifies CASSPQANYGYTF.

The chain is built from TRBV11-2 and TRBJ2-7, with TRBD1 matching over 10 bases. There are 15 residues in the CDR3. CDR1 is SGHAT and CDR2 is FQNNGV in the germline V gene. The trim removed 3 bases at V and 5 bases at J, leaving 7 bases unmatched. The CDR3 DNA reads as TGTGCCAGCAGCTTCCAGGGACAGGGGTCCAACGAGCAGTACTTC. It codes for CASSFQGQGSNEQYF.

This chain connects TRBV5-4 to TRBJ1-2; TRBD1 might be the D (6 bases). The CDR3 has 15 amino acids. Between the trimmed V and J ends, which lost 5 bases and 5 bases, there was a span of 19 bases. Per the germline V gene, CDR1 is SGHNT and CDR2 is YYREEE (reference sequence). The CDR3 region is CASRNEMGQGYGYTF. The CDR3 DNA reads TGTGCCAGCAGAAATGAAATGGGGCAGGGGTATGGCTACACCTTC.

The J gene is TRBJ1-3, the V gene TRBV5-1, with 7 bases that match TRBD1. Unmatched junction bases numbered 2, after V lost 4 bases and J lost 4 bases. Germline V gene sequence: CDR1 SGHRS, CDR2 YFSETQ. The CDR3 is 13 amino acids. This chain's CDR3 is CASSTGEGNTIYF. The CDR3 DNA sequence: TGCGCCAGCAGCACAGGGGAAGGAAACACCATATATTTT.

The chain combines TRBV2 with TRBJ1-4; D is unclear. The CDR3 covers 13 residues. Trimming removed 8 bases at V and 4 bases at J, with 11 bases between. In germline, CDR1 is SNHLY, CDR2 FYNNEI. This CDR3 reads CASGEDGNEKLFF. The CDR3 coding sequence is TGTGCCAGCGGGGAGGACGGTAATGAAAAACTGTTTTTT.

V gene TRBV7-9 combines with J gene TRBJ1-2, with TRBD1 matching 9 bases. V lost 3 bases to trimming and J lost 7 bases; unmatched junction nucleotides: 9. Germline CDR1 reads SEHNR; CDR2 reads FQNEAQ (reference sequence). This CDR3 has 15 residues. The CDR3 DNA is TGTGCCAGCAGCTTTCCGGGACAGGGACTGGGTGGCTACACCTTC. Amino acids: CASSFPGQGLGGYTF.

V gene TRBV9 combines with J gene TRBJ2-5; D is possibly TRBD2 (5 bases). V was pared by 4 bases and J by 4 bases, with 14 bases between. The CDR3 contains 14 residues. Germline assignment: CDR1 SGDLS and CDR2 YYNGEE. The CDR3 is CASSSGSGRETQYF. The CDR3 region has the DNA TGTGCCAGCAGCTCTGGGTCTGGGAGAGAGACCCAGTACTTC.

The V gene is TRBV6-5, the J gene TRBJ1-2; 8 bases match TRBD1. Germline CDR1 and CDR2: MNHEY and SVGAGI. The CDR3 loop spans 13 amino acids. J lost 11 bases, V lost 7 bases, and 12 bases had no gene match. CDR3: CASTAGSGQAYTF. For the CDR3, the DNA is TGTGCCAGCACCGCCGGATCGGGACAGGCGTACACCTTC.

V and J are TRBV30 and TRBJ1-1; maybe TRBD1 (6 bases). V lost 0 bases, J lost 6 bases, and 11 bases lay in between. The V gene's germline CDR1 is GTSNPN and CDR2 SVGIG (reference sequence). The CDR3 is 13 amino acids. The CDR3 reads CAWSVQGLAEAFF. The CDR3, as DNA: TGTGCCTGGAGTGTACAGGGCTTGGCTGAAGCTTTCTTT.

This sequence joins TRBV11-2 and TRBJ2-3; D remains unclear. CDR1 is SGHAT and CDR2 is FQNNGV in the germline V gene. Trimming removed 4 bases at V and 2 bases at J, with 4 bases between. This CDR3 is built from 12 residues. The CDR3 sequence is CASSSNTDTQYF. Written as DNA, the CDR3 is TGTGCCAGCAGCTCTAACACAGATACGCAGTATTTT.

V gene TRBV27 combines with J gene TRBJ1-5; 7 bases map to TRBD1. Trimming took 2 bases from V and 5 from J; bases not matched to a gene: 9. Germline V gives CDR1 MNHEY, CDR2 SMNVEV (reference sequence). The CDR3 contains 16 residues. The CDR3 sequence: CASSLPKQGSYQPQHF. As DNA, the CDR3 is TGTGCCAGCAGTTTACCGAAACAGGGGTCGTATCAGCCCCAGCATTTT.

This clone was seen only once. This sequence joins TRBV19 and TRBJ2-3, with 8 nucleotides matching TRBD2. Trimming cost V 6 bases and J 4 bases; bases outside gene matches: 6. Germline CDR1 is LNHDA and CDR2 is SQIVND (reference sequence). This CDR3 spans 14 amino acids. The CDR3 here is CASRKLAEPDTQYF. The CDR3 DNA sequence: TGTGCCAGTAGGAAACTAGCGGAGCCAGATACGCAGTATTTT. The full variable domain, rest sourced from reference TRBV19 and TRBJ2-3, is DGGITQSPKYLFRKEGQNVTLSCEQNLNHDAMYWYRQDPGQGLRLIYYSQIVNDFQKGDIAEGYSVSREKKESFPLTVTSAQKNPTAFYLCASRKLAEPDTQYFGPGTRLTVL.